One sample yielded the 12 T cell receptor beta chains listed below, sequenced in a study of blood T cell repertoires in COVID-19. Measured with immunoSEQ multiplex PCR; TCRdb has only the in-frame clones, and not every one. This table holds around 200,000 clones, about 86% found once. Sample: peripheral blood. Source of these receptors: a woman aged 50 to 60 with acute or convalescent COVID-19.

The chain carries TRBV29-1 and TRBJ2-7, with 9 positions matching TRBD2. Germline lookup yields CDR1 SQVTM and CDR2 ANQGSEA. V dropped 4 bases and J dropped 7; count of bases not matched to a gene: 8. This CDR3 region has 13 residues. The CDR3 DNA is TGCAGCGTTGTAAGGAGCGGGAGGAATGAGCAGTACTTC. This translates into CSVVRSGRNEQYF.

The chain links TRBV18 to TRBJ1-2, with 9 positions matching TRBD1. V gave up 4 bases and J gave up 3 bases; unmatched junction bases: 6. The CDR3 consists of 15 residues. The germline gives CDR1 KGHSH, CDR2 LQKENI. The CDR3 DNA sequence: TGTGCCAGCTCACTAGGTCGGACAGGGGACTATGGCTACACCTTC. It encodes CASSLGRTGDYGYTF.

V is TRBV18 and J is TRBJ1-4, with TRBD1 as a possible D gene (6 bases). Trimming left V 8 bases short and J 8 bases short, with 15 bases between. The CDR3 loop spans 13 amino acids. The germline V gene has CDR1 KGHSH and CDR2 LQKENI. Here the CDR3 reads CASGGAIEEKLFF. The DNA for the CDR3 is TGTGCCAGCGGGGGGGCGATCGAAGAAAAACTGTTTTTT.

The V and J genes are TRBV6-2 or TRBV6-3 and TRBJ2-7; 7 bases are a match to TRBD2. Looked up from germline, CDR1 is MNHEY and CDR2 is SVGEGT. V dropped 3 bases and J dropped 5; count of bases not matched to a gene: 10. The CDR3 length is 15 residues. CDR3 residues: CASSYLGAGRHEQYF. CDR3 sequence (DNA): TGTGCCAGCAGTTATCTAGGAGCGGGAAGACACGAGCAGTACTTC.

The J gene is TRBJ2-4, the V gene TRBV6-5; 7 bases are a match to TRBD2. The CDR3 has 15 residues. Germline-derived CDR1 and CDR2 are MNHEY and SVGAGI. The V gene end was trimmed by 5 bases and the J gene end by 8 bases; junction bases not matched to a gene: 12. The DNA of the CDR3 is TGTGCCAGCAGTACCTCCGGGACTACCTACCACATTCAGTACTTC. Translation: CASSTSGTTYHIQYF.

The chain recombines TRBV30 with TRBJ2-5, with TRBD2 matching 7 bases. Trimming removed 4 bases from V and 1 base from J; junction bases left unmatched: 3. This CDR3 is built from 13 residues. From germline, CDR1 is GTSNPN and CDR2 SVGIG (reference sequence). This chain's CDR3 is CAWTGGVQETQYF. CDR3 sequence (DNA): TGTGCCTGGACGGGGGGTGTCCAAGAGACCCAGTACTTC.

This chain connects TRBV19 to TRBJ2-3; D gene uncertain. V lost 6 bases and J 6 bases, leaving 7 bases between the germline ends. CDR3 size: 11 residues. CDR1 and CDR2 (germline): LNHDA, SQIVND (reference sequence). CDR3 bases: TGTGCCAGTAGCTCGGTGGATACGCAGTATTTT. Translated, it gives CASSSVDTQYF.

The chain employs TRBV25-1 and TRBJ2-2, with a tentative D call TRBD2 (5 bases). Germline-derived CDR1 and CDR2 are MGHDK and SYGVNS. The CDR3 length is 14 residues. Trimming shortened V by 5 bases and J by 5 bases, and 12 bases separated the two germline ends. The CDR3 DNA reads as TGTGCCAGCAGTTCCCCACGGGGAACCGGGGAGCTGTTTTTT. This translates into CASSSPRGTGELFF.

This chain uses TRBV27 with TRBJ1-2; D ambiguous. Looked up from germline, CDR1 is MNHEY and CDR2 is SMNVEV (reference sequence). This CDR3 is 13 amino acids long. The V and J ends lost 5 bases and 4 bases respectively, with 11 bases between them. The CDR3: CASSPSKPYGYTF. CDR3 nucleotides: TGTGCCAGCAGTCCCTCAAAGCCCTATGGCTACACCTTC.

The chain employs TRBV19 and TRBJ2-3; possibly TRBD1 for D (6 bases). The germline V and J ends were trimmed by 1 base and 5 bases, with 13 bases remaining between them. Germline V lookup: CDR1 LNHDA, CDR2 SQIVND (reference sequence). This CDR3 is 15 amino acids long. CDR3 DNA: TGTGCCAGTAGTATAGCAGGGGTTAAGGGAGATACGCAGTATTTT. Translation gives CASSIAGVKGDTQYF.

The V and J genes are TRBV18 and TRBJ1-1; 9 bases agree with TRBD1. The V gene end was trimmed by 1 base and the J gene end by 5 bases; junction bases not matched to a gene: 8. Germline CDR1 KGHSH, CDR2 LQKENI. CDR3 size: 16 residues. CDR3: CASSPRMGQGGTEAFF. CDR3 nucleotide sequence: TGTGCCAGCTCACCACGTATGGGACAGGGTGGGACTGAAGCTTTCTTT.

The chain uses TRBV14 and TRBJ1-2; TRBD1 might be the D (6 bases). From germline, CDR1 is SGHDN and CDR2 FVKESK. The CDR3 has 12 amino acids. Trimming left V 2 bases short and J 5 bases short, with 6 bases between. For the CDR3, the DNA is TGTGCCAGCAGCCAAAGGGGGTATGGCTACACCTTC. This sequence encodes CASSQRGYGYTF.